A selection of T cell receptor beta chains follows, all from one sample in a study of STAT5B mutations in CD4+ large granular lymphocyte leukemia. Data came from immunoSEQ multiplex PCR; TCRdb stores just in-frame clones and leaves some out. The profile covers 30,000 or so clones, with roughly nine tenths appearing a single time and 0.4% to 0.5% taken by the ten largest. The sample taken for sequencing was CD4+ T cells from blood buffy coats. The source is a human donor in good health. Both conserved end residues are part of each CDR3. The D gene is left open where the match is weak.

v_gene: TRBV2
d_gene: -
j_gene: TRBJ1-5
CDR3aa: CASSDRWAQPQHF

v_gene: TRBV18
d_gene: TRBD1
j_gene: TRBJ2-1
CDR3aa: CASSPGTAYNEQFF

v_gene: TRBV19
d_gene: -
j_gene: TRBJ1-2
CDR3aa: CASSITGTGASGYTF

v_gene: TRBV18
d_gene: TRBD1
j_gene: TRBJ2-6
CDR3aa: CASSPSGGVGANVLTF

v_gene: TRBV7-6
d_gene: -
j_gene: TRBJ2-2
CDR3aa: CASSLDRGGNTGELFF

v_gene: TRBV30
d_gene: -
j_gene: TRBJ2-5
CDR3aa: CAWSVLVGGGGGSSGETQYF

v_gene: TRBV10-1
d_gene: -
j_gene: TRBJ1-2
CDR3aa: CASSPDGIRGYTF

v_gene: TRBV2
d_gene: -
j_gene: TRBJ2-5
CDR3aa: CASKGTYLQETQYF

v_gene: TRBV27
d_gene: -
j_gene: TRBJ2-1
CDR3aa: CASTHYQASRNEQFF

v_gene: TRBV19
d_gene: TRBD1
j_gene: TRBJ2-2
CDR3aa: CASSEQGYSAGELFF

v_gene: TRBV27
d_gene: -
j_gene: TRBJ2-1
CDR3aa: CASSSPPSLEFF

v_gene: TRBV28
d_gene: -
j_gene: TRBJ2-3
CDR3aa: CASSLKTEGTDTQYF

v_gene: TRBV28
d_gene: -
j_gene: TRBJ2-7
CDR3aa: CASSKPNQYRAHF

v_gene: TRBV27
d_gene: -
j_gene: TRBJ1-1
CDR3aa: CASSNRVPTEAFF

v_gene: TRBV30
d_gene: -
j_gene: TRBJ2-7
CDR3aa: CAWGQYEQYF

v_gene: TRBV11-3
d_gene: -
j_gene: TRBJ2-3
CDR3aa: CASQRASLSTDTQYF

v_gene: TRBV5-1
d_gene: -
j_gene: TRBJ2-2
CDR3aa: CASSLQGPSNTGELFF

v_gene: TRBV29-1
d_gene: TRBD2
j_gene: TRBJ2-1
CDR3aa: CSVDLAGGANEQFF

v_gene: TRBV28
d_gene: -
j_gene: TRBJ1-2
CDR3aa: CASSIPRTPDRNYGYTF

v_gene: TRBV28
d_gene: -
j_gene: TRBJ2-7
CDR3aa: CASSSPSAPPIYEQYF

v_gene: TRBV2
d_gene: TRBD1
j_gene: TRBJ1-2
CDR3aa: CASSEAGTGTF

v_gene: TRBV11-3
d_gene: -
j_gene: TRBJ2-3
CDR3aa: CASSFQSPDTQYF

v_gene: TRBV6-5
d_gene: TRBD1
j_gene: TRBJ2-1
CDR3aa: CASRKDRDYNEQFF

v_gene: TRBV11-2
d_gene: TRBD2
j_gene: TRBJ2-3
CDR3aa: CASSPTGGRGADTQYF

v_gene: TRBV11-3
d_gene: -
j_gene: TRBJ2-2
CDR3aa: CASSLQIGGELFF

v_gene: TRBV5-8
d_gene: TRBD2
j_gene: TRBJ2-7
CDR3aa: CASSLDLAGGQTYEQYF

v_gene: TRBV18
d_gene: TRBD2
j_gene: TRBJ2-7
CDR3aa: CASSPRQLSRGVHEQYF

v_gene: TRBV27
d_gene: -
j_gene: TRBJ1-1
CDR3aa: CARYWFGMGTEAFF

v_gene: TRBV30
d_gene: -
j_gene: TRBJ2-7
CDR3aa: CAWSRRTHYEQYF

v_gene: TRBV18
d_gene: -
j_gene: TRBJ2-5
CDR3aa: CASSPWGETQYF

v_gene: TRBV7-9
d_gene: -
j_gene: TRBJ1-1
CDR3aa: CASSLGRNTEAFF

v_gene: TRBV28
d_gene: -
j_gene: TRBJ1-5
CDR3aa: CASSFRPGPNQPQHF

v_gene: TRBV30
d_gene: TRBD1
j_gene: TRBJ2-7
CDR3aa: CAWSTPGRGHSYEQYF

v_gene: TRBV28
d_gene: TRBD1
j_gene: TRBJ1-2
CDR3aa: CASRTGQNMKGYTF

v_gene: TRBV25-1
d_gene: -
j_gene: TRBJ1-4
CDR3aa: CASSYSSREKLFF